Sequencing of this T cell receptor beta chain was carried out in a study of blood T cell repertoires in COVID-19. Overall study: PBMCs, B-cell-depleted T cells, or T cells provided the cDNA or gDNA that made up the material.

V shed 1 base and J shed 1 base, with 7 bases lying between them. This CDR3 is 15 amino acids long. Germline CDR1 is SGHAT and CDR2 is FQNNGV. This study enrolled people aged about 18 to 90 from about 26 US geographic areas. Cohorts were based on clinical histories the participants reported. Two negative PCRs, clearance, or symptom resolution had been documented for recovered Cohort 3 donors. TCRdb's copy holds only in-frame clones and misses some; the assay was immunoSEQ multiplex PCR. Of some 490,000 clones listed, less than 90% are singletons. Material: PBMCs or T cells enriched from blood (not recorded which). This receptor was obtained from a woman aged 60-70 years who had recovered from COVID-19. The chain recombines TRBV11-2 with TRBJ2-2; D is possibly TRBD1 (6 bases). As DNA, the CDR3 is TGTGCCAGCAGCTTAGCGACAGGGAACACCGGGGAGCTGTTTTTT. Residues: CASSLATGNTGELFF.